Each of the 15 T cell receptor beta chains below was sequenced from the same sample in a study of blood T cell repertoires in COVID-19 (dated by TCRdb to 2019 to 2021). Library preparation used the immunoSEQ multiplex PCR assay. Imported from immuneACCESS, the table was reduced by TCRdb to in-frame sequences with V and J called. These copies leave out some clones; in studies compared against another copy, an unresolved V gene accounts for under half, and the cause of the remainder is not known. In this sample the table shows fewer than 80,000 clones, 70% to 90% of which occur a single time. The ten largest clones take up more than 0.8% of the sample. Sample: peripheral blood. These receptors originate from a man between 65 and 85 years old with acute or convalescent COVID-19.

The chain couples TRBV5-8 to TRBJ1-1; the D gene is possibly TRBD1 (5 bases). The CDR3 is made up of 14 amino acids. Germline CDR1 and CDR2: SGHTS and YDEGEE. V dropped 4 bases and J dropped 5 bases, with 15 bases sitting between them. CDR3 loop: CASSRTVRGTEAFF. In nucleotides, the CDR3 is TGTGCCAGCAGCCGAACAGTTCGGGGGACTGAAGCTTTCTTT.

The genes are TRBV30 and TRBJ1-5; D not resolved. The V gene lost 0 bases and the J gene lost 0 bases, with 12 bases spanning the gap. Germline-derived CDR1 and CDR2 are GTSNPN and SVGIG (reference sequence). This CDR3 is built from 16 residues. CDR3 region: CAWSVLGGLSNQPQHF. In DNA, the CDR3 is TGTGCCTGGAGTGTACTTGGCGGGCTTAGCAATCAGCCCCAGCATTTT.

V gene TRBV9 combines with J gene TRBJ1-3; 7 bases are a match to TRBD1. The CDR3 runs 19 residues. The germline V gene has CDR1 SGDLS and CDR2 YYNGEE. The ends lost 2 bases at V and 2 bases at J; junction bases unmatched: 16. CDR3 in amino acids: CASSVFGTAFEDAGNTIYF. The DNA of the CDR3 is TGTGCCAGCAGCGTTTTTGGGACAGCCTTCGAAGATGCTGGAAACACCATATATTTT.

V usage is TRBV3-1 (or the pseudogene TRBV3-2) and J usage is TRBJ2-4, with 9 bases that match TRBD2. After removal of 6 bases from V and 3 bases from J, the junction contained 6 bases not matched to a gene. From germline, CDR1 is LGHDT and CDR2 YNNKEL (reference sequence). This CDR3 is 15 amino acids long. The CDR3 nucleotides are TGTGCCAGCAGGGCGGGGGGGGCTGGCAAAAACATTCAGTACTTC. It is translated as CASRAGGAGKNIQYF.

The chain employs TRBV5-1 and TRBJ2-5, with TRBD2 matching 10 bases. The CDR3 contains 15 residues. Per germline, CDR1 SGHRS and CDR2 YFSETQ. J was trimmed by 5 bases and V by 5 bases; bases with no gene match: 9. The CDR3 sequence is CASRVSGGALETQYF. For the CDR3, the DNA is TGCGCCAGCAGAGTGAGCGGGGGGGCTCTCGAGACCCAGTACTTC.

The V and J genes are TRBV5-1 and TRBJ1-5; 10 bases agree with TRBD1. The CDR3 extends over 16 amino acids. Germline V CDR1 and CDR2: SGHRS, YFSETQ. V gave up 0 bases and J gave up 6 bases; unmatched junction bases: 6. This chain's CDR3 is CASSLGDRGTSQPQHF. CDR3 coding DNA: TGCGCCAGCAGCTTGGGGGACAGGGGAACGAGTCAGCCCCAGCATTTT.

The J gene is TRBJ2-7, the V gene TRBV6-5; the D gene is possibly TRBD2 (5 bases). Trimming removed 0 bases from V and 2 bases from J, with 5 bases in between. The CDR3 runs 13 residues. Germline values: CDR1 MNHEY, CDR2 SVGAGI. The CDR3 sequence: CASSYSRAYEQYF. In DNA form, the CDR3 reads TGTGCCAGCAGTTACTCGAGGGCCTACGAGCAGTACTTC.

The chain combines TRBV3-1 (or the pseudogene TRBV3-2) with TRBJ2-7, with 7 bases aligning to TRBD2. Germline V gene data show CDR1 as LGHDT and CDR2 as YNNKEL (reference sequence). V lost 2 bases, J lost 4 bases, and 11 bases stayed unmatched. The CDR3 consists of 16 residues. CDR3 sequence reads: CASSQRSVNSGYEQYF. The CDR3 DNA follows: TGTGCCAGCAGCCAACGATCGGTAAATAGCGGGTACGAGCAGTACTTC.

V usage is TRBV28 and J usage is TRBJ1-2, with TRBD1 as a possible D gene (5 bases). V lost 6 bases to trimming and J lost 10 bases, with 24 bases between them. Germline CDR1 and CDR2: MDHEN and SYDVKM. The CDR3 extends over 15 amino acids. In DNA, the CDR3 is TGTGCCAGCAGGCGACCCTTGGGGCCGAATGGTTACTACACCTTC. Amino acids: CASRRPLGPNGYYTF.

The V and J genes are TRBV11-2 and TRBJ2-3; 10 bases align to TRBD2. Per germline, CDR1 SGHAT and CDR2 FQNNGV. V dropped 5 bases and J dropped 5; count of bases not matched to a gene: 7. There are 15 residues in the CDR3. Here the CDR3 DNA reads TGTGCCAGCAGCCCCCTAGCGGGAGTTGGAGATACGCAGTATTTT. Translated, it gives CASSPLAGVGDTQYF.

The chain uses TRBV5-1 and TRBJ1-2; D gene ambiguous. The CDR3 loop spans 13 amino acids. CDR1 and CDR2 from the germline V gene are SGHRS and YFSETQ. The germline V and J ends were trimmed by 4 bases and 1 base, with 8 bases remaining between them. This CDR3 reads CASSPGINYGYTF. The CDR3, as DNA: TGCGCCAGCAGCCCGGGGATTAACTATGGCTACACCTTC.

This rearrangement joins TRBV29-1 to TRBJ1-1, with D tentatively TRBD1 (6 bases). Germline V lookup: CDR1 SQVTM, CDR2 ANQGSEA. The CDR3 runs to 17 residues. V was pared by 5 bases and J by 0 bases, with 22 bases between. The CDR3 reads CSVRGGRGDFMNTEAFF. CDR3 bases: TGCAGCGTTCGCGGGGGCAGGGGAGATTTCATGAACACTGAAGCTTTCTTT. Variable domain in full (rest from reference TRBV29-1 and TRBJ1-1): SAVISQKPSRDICQRGTSLTIQCQVDSQVTMMFWYRQQPGQSLTLIATANQGSEATYESGFVIDKFPISRPNLTFSTLTVSNMSPEDSSIYLCSVRGGRGDFMNTEAFFGQGTRLTVV.

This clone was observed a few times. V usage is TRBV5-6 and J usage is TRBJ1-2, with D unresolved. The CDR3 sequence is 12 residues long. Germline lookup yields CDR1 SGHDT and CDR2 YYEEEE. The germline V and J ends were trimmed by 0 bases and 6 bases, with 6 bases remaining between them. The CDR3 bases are TGTGCCAGCAGCTTGGATCGGGATGGCTACACCTTC. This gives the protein CASSLDRDGYTF.

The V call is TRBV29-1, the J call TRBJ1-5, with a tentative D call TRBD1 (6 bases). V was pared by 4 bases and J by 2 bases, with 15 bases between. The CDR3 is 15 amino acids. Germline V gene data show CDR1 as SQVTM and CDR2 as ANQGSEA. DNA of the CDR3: TGCAGCGTTGTCTCAGGGGATGTGGGCAATCAGCCCCAGCATTTT. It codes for CSVVSGDVGNQPQHF.

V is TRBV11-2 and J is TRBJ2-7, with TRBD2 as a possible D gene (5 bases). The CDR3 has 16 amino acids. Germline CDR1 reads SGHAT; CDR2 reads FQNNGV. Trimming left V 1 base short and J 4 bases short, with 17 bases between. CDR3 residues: CASSLVAGFGVYEQYF. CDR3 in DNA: TGTGCCAGCAGCTTAGTAGCCGGTTTCGGGGTGTACGAGCAGTACTTC.